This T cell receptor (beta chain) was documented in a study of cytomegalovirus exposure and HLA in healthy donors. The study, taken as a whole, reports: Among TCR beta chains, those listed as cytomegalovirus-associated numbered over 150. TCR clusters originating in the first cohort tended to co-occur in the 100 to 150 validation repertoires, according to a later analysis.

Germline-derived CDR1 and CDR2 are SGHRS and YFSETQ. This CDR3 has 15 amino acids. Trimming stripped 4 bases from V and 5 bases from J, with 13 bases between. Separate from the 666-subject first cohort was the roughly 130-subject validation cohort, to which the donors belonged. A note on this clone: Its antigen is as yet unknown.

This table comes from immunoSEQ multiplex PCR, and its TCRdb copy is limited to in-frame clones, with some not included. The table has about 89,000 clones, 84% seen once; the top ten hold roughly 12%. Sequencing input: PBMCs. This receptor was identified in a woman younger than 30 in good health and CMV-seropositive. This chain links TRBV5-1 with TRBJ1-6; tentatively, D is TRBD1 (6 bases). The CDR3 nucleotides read TGCGCCAGCAGCCAAGGGACACTAGATAATTCACCCCTCCACTTT. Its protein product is CASSQGTLDNSPLHF.